The 8 T cell receptor beta chains listed next were all sequenced from one sample in a study of tumor-infiltrating lymphocytes in primary liver carcinoma. The source material, about 20-30 mg of unsorted bulk tissue, was used to co-extract RNA and DNA. The input was approximately 500 ng total RNA; TCR beta cDNA was made from it with a constant-region primer. Sequencing libraries for TCR beta derived from three nested multiplex PCR rounds that used slightly modified ARM-PCR. With TRBV1-TRBV30 forward primers and a C-beta reverse primer, the first two PCR rounds were run for roughly 9 cycles each. TCRdb ran MiXCR on the multiplex PCR reads and lists one entry per CDR3 protein. The table shows about 190,000 distinct CDR3 sequences, with around 81% occurring only once. Sequencing was done on a sample of tumor tissue from primary liver carcinoma. The receptors were sampled from a middle-aged man with primary liver carcinoma and hepatitis B virus infection.

Notes on this clonotype: One junction end disagrees with the germline gene, perhaps due to a read error. V and J are TRBV25-1 and TRBJ2-7; 11 bases are a match to TRBD2. The CDR3 length is 17 residues. CDR1 is MGHDK, CDR2 SYGVNS, per germline. The CDR3 sequence: CAGSRKVLAGVSYEQYF. CDR3 in DNA: TGTGCCGGCAGTCGTAAAGTACTAGCGGGAGTTTCCTACGAGCAGTACTTC.

Regarding this clonotype: This sequence may be a read error, since a much larger clone differs from it by one base. The CDR3 loop reads CVSSPQDPGTQYF. CDR3 in DNA: TGCGTCAGCAGCCCCCAGGACCCGGGGACGCAGTATTTT. V gene TRBV5-1 combines with J gene TRBJ2-3; D possibly corresponds to TRBD2 (5 bases). Per the germline V gene, CDR1 is SGHRS and CDR2 is YFSETQ. The CDR3 contains 13 residues.

This chain joins TRBV29-1 and TRBJ2-1; D may be TRBD1 or TRBD2 (5 bases each). The DNA end favors TRBJ2-7, so the J call may be wrong. This CDR3 spans 12 amino acids. Germline lookup yields CDR1 SQVTM and CDR2 ANQGSEA. In DNA, the CDR3 is TGCAGCGTTGATTTCCGGGGCAGTGAGCAGTACTTC. Its protein is CSVDFRGSEQYF.

Details on this clonotype: One junction end does not reproduce the germline sequence, and a read error may be involved. The V call is TRBV6-5, the J call TRBJ2-1; D gene ambiguous. The germline CDR1 and CDR2 sequences are MNHEY and SVGAGI. The CDR3 is made up of 12 amino acids. The CDR3 nucleotides read TGTGCCAGCAGTCGCCAGAGGAATGAGCAATTCTTC. Its protein is CASSRQRNEQFF.

This clonotype is a singleton in its sample. It is unclear where the CDR3 begins or ends on the DNA, so no DNA is shown, and the CDR3 is as TCRdb lists it. The chain employs TRBV11-1 and TRBJ2-2. The CDR3 is 14 amino acids in total, end residues counted. CDR1 is SGHAT and CDR2 is FQDESV in the germline V gene (reference sequence). This CDR3 reads CASSLWAHTGSCFF.

Details on this clonotype: This CDR3 fails to terminate in the conserved phenylalanine or tryptophan, so it likely reflects a read error. The DNA is omitted, as the CDR3 cannot be located on it reliably, and the CDR3 follows TCRdb's listing. V and J are TRBV6-1 and TRBJ2-5; the D segment call TRBD2 is taken from the table without a DNA check. Germline V lookup: CDR1 MNHNS, CDR2 SASEGT. The CDR3 contains 15 residues when both ends are counted. CDR3 protein: CASSVQAGDQETHYV.

Concerning this clonotype: One junction end disagrees with the germline gene, perhaps due to a read error. V gene TRBV11-1 combines with J gene TRBJ2-1; tentatively, D is TRBD1 or TRBD2 (5 bases each). The CDR3 is 13 residues long. Germline V gives CDR1 SGHAT, CDR2 FQDESV (reference sequence). CDR3 protein: CASSIALEGRQFF. CDR3 nucleotides: TGTGCCAGCAGCATAGCGCTCGAGGGGCGGCAGTTCTTC.

This clonotype has just one count. A junction boundary mismatches the germline segment, possibly from a read error. This sequence joins TRBV12-3 or TRBV12-4 and TRBJ2-7; D possibly matches TRBD1 or TRBD2 (5 bases each). There are 15 residues in the CDR3. The CDR3: CASSLLSGPSYEHYF. CDR3 DNA sequence: TGTGCCAGCAGTCTGCTATCGGGACCATCCTACGAGCACTACTTC.